What follows are 6 T cell receptor beta chains derived from one specimen sequenced in a study of CD8+ T cells in alopecia areata. Treatment noted: oral pan-JAK inhibitor, 5-10 mg twice daily. Investigators isolated RNA and reverse transcribed it into cDNA to act as the sequencing template. Generated by immunoSEQ multiplex PCR, the TCRdb table keeps only in-frame clones and is missing some. This table holds 150,000 to 250,000 clones, 58% found once. Here the sequenced sample was CD4+ T cells sorted from blood, taken at week 24, from a patient treated with tofacitinib. Receptors originate from a human donor with alopecia areata.

This rearrangement joins TRBV25-1 to TRBJ1-1, with a possible D match to TRBD1 (5 bases). With 6 bases removed from V and 7 bases from J, the gap between germline ends came to 12 bases. This CDR3 is 12 amino acids long. Per the germline V gene, CDR1 is MGHDK and CDR2 is SYGVNS. This chain's CDR3 is CASRISGGEAFF. CDR3 in DNA: TGTGCCAGCAGGATCAGTGGGGGTGAAGCTTTCTTT.

This clone was detected a few times. This rearrangement joins TRBV11-2 to TRBJ1-6, with a weak D call TRBD1 (5 bases). V was trimmed by 2 bases and J by 7 bases, leaving 12 bases between them. This CDR3 contains 15 residues. Germline V gene data show CDR1 as SGHAT and CDR2 as FQNNGV. CDR3 nucleotide sequence: TGTGCCAGCAGCTTACCCGGGACGGGGAATTCACCCCTCCACTTT. This translates into CASSLPGTGNSPLHF. Full variable domain (rest looked up from reference TRBV11-2 and TRBJ1-6): EAGVAQSPRYKIIEKRQSVAFWCNPISGHATLYWYQQILGQGPKLLIQFQNNGVVDDSQLPKDRFSAERLKGVDSTLKIQPAKLEDSAVYLCASSLPGTGNSPLHFGNGTRLTVT.

The DNA of the CDR3 is TGTGCCAGCAGCCAAGATGGAAGTCAGCCCCAGCATTTT. Translating gives CASSQDGSQPQHF. The chain has TRBV4-2 and TRBJ1-5; D uncertain. The germline V gene has CDR1 LGHNA and CDR2 YNFKEQ. The CDR3 length is 13 residues. V lost 0 bases and J 6 bases, leaving 6 bases between the germline ends.

This chain joins TRBV30 and TRBJ2-7; TRBD1 aligns across 10 bases. Germline V CDR1 and CDR2: GTSNPN, SVGIG (reference sequence). J lost 5 bases, V lost 5 bases, and 9 bases had no gene match. This CDR3 has 14 amino acids. The CDR3 here is CAWGRDRGPNEQYF. CDR3 coding DNA: TGTGCCTGGGGCCGGGACAGGGGACCCAACGAGCAGTACTTC.

This chain joins TRBV5-1 and TRBJ2-5; D is tentatively TRBD1 or TRBD2 (7 bases each). Trimming took 0 bases from V and 4 from J, leaving 13 bases between them. The CDR3 loop spans 15 amino acids. Germline V gene data show CDR1 as SGHRS and CDR2 as YFSETQ. The CDR3 DNA is TGCGCCAGCAGCTTGGACGACAGGGAGGGAGAGACCCAGTACTTC. Translating it yields CASSLDDREGETQYF.

The chain combines TRBV9 with TRBJ2-2, with 8 positions matching TRBD1. Germline V gene data show CDR1 as SGDLS and CDR2 as YYNGEE. Trimming took 8 bases from V and 6 from J; bases not matched to a gene: 9. The CDR3 is 14 residues long. CDR3 sequence reads: CASKRQGTAGELFF. As DNA, the CDR3 is TGTGCCAGTAAACGACAGGGGACCGCCGGGGAGCTGTTTTTT.